This passage covers 23 T cell receptor beta chains from one sample sequenced in a study of blood T cell repertoires in COVID-19. Assay: immunoSEQ multiplex PCR; the TCRdb copy retains only in-frame clones and omits some. The profile shows 230,000 or so clones, 87% of them singletons. Input material: peripheral blood. These receptors were collected from a man in his forties with active or convalescent COVID-19.

This clone was detected only once. V usage is TRBV9 and J usage is TRBJ1-2; TRBD1 aligns across 8 bases. Germline trimming cut 2 bases from V and 4 bases from J; bases unmatched to any gene: 4. CDR1 and CDR2 from the germline V gene are SGDLS and YYNGEE. The CDR3 has 14 amino acids. The DNA for the CDR3 is TGTGCCAGCAGCGTGACAGGGGAAGGCTATGGCTACACCTTC. Its translation: CASSVTGEGYGYTF.

This sequence joins TRBV5-1 and TRBJ1-1; no definite D call. V was pared by 4 bases and J by 2 bases, with 15 bases between. The CDR3 has 15 amino acids. Per the germline V gene, CDR1 is SGHRS and CDR2 is YFSETQ. CDR3 sequence: CASSPYGGSNTEAFF. CDR3 in DNA: TGCGCCAGCAGCCCCTATGGAGGGAGTAACACTGAAGCTTTCTTT.

This clone was counted once. The genes are TRBV5-4 and TRBJ1-2; D is perhaps TRBD1 (5 bases). CDR1 SGHNT and CDR2 YYREEE come from the germline V gene (reference sequence). The V end was cut by 0 bases, the J end by 2 bases, with 5 bases between. This CDR3 region has 13 residues. CDR3 residues: CASSLGQNYGYTF. The CDR3 coding sequence is TGTGCCAGCAGCTTGGGACAGAACTATGGCTACACCTTC.

The chain combines TRBV6-2 or TRBV6-3 with TRBJ1-4; no clear D gene. Germline V lookup: CDR1 MNHEY, CDR2 SVGEGT. V lost 0 bases to trimming and J lost 0 bases, with 5 bases between them. This CDR3 contains 15 residues. The DNA for the CDR3 is TGTGCCAGCAGTTACTCGAGCCCAACTAATGAAAAACTGTTTTTT. It codes for CASSYSSPTNEKLFF.

V and J are TRBV27 and TRBJ2-7; 14 bases are a match to TRBD2. The CDR3 is 15 amino acids. CDR1 is MNHEY, CDR2 SMNVEV, per germline (reference sequence). The J segment lost 4 bases and the V segment lost 6 bases, leaving 5 bases of the junction unmatched. CDR3 sequence reads: CASRGLAGVMYEQYF. The DNA for the CDR3 is TGTGCCAGCAGGGGACTAGCGGGAGTAATGTACGAGCAGTACTTC.

The V and J genes are TRBV27 and TRBJ2-7; 8 nucleotides line up with TRBD1. The germline gives CDR1 MNHEY, CDR2 SMNVEV (reference sequence). The CDR3 has 14 residues. The V segment lost 5 bases and the J segment 7 bases; nucleotides outside the gene matches: 10. CDR3 sequence reads: CASSPRTGSWEQYF. In DNA, the CDR3 is TGTGCCAGCAGTCCCAGGACAGGGTCGTGGGAGCAGTACTTC.

The V gene is TRBV10-2, the J gene TRBJ2-5; 8 nucleotides align to TRBD2. Germline CDR1 WSHSY, CDR2 SAAADI. The V and J ends lost 4 bases and 5 bases, in that order; junction bases with no gene match: 6. This CDR3 is 14 amino acids long. CDR3 nucleotides: TGCGCCAGCAGTGTAGCGGGGCTCGGGGAGACCCAGTACTTC. Amino acids: CASSVAGLGETQYF.

This clone was seen once. This chain links TRBV28 with TRBJ1-1; D is unresolved. Trimming cost V 5 bases and J 6 bases, with 10 bases left between them. This CDR3 has 12 residues. From germline, CDR1 is MDHEN and CDR2 SYDVKM. As DNA, the CDR3 is TGTGCCAGCAGTGACACCAATTCTGAAGCTTTCTTT. Encoded protein: CASSDTNSEAFF.

CDR3 region: CASSLTGPYGYTF. CDR3 DNA sequence: TGTGCCAGCAGCCTTACAGGCCCTTATGGCTACACCTTC. The genes are TRBV28 and TRBJ1-2; tentatively, D is TRBD1 (5 bases). The CDR3 has 13 amino acids. Trimming pared 6 bases from V and 5 bases from J, leaving 13 bases between. Germline CDR1 is MDHEN and CDR2 is SYDVKM.

The chain is built from TRBV14 and TRBJ2-3; 11 positions match TRBD2. CDR3 length equals 16 residues. The germline gives CDR1 SGHDN, CDR2 FVKESK. The J segment lost 4 bases and the V segment lost 5 bases, leaving 8 bases of the junction unmatched. The CDR3 is CASSRRLAGPSDTQYF. Written as DNA, the CDR3 is TGTGCCAGCAGCAGAAGACTAGCGGGACCCTCAGATACGCAGTATTTT.

The J gene is TRBJ2-1, the V gene TRBV12-3 or TRBV12-4; weak D call: TRBD1 (6 bases). Trimming cost V 10 bases and J 8 bases, with 18 bases left between them. The CDR3 sequence is 13 residues long. In DNA, the CDR3 is TGTGCCACCGGGGCAGGGGTACGGGATGAGCAGTTCTTC. Translation gives CATGAGVRDEQFF.

The chain recombines TRBV27 with TRBJ1-2; 7 bases agree with TRBD1. With V trimmed by 3 bases and J by 4 bases, 5 bases remained unmatched. The CDR3 contains 14 residues. Germline V gene sequence: CDR1 MNHEY, CDR2 SMNVEV (reference sequence). The CDR3 protein is CASSLQTGSYGYTF. The CDR3 nucleotides read TGTGCCAGCAGTTTGCAGACAGGGTCCTATGGCTACACCTTC.

V usage is TRBV7-8 and J usage is TRBJ1-2; D unclear. The CDR3 runs 14 residues. Trimming shortened V by 0 bases and J by 2 bases, and 7 bases separated the two germline ends. The germline CDR1 and CDR2 sequences are SGHVS and FQNEAQ. This chain's CDR3 is CASSLAARNYGYTF. Written as DNA, the CDR3 is TGTGCCAGCAGCTTAGCTGCACGGAACTATGGCTACACCTTC. Full variable domain (remainder filled in from reference TRBV7-8 and TRBJ1-2): GAGVSQSPRYKVAKRGQDVALRCDPISGHVSLFWYQQALGQGPEFLTYFQNEAQLDKSGLPSDRFFAERPEGSVSTLKIQRTQQEDSAVYLCASSLAARNYGYTFGSGTRLTVV.

J is TRBJ2-7 and V is TRBV10-2; 7 bases fit TRBD1. Looked up from germline, CDR1 is WSHSY and CDR2 is SAAADI. CDR3 length: 16 amino acids. V lost 3 bases to trimming and J lost 0 bases; unmatched junction nucleotides: 8. This chain's CDR3 is CASSDPGQSSSYEQYF. DNA of the CDR3: TGCGCCAGCAGTGATCCGGGACAGTCGAGCTCCTACGAGCAGTACTTC.

This clone has just one count. The gene calls are TRBV7-9 and TRBJ1-5; D is possibly TRBD1 (5 bases). The CDR3 is 15 amino acids. Germline loops: CDR1 SEHNR, CDR2 FQNEAQ (reference sequence). V lost 7 bases to trimming and J lost 1 base, with 14 bases between them. This chain's CDR3 is CASTWSGGSNQPQHF. The CDR3 DNA reads as TGTGCCAGCACCTGGAGTGGGGGGAGCAATCAGCCCCAGCATTTT.

V gene TRBV20-1 combines with J gene TRBJ1-2; the D is unclear. The CDR3 covers 14 residues. CDR1 DFQATT and CDR2 SNEGSKA come from the germline V gene (reference sequence). Deletions cut 3 bases from V and 4 bases from J, with 15 bases between. The CDR3, as DNA: TGCAGTGCTAGTAATTATGGGAGCGGCTATGGCTACACCTTC. Translation gives CSASNYGSGYGYTF.

The chain links TRBV21-1 to TRBJ1-3. TRBV21-1 is assigned pseudogene status. CDR3 size: 15 residues. This CDR3 reads CASSNPGSKGNTIYF. CDR3 DNA: TGTGCCAGCAGCAACCCGGGGTCGAAGGGAAACACCATATATTTT.

J is TRBJ1-1 and V is TRBV9; D might be TRBD1 (6 bases). The ends were cut back, 4 bases at V and 4 bases at J, with 17 bases in the middle. Germline CDR1 is SGDLS and CDR2 is YYNGEE. The CDR3 runs to 15 residues. The CDR3 DNA follows: TGTGCCAGCAGCCCCAGGGGAGGGCGCGGCACTGAAGCTTTCTTT. Residues: CASSPRGGRGTEAFF.

The chain combines TRBV19 with TRBJ2-7; no clear D. The V end was cut by 1 base, the J end by 9 bases, with 13 bases between. The CDR3 consists of 13 residues. The germline gives CDR1 LNHDA, CDR2 SQIVND (reference sequence). The CDR3 loop is CASSIAPARGQYF. The CDR3 DNA reads as TGTGCCAGTAGTATAGCCCCGGCAAGAGGGCAGTACTTC.

This clone occurred once. The V gene is TRBV11-2, the J gene TRBJ2-2, with a possible D match to TRBD1 (5 bases). The germline CDR1 and CDR2 sequences are SGHAT and FQNNGV. This CDR3 comprises 17 residues. The germline V and J ends were trimmed by 0 bases and 4 bases, with 15 bases remaining between them. The CDR3 bases are TGTGCCAGCAGCTTAGATCCAGGCCAGGGTTTCACCGGGGAGCTGTTTTTT. This encodes CASSLDPGQGFTGELFF.

The rearrangement uses TRBV6-6 and TRBJ2-6, with 7 nucleotides matching TRBD1. This CDR3 contains 15 residues. Germline-derived CDR1 and CDR2 are MNHNY and SVGAGI (reference sequence). V trimming: 8 bases; J trimming: 2 bases; junction bases outside the gene matches: 6. CDR3 in DNA: TGTGCCAGCGGCCCCGACAGGGCTGGGGCCAACGTCCTGACTTTC. It codes for CASGPDRAGANVLTF.

A few counts support this clone. Other DNA sequences in the same sample also yield this CDR3. The V gene is TRBV3-1 (or the pseudogene TRBV3-2), the J gene TRBJ2-1; 9 nucleotides align to TRBD2. Germline V CDR1 and CDR2: LGHDT, YNNKEL (reference sequence). The V gene end was trimmed by 1 base and the J gene end by 2 bases; junction bases not matched to a gene: 0. This CDR3 contains 15 residues. The CDR3 DNA reads as TGTGCCAGCAGCCAAGGACTAGCGGCCTACAATGAGCAGTTCTTC. Translating gives CASSQGLAAYNEQFF.

The genes are TRBV27 and TRBJ2-7; no clear D gene. V lost 3 bases and J lost 3, with 3 bases in between. Germline CDR1 and CDR2: MNHEY and SMNVEV (reference sequence). The CDR3 is 11 amino acids. The chain's CDR3 is CASSFNYEQYF. CDR3 nucleotide sequence: TGTGCCAGCAGTTTCAACTACGAGCAGTACTTC.